This T cell receptor (beta chain) was observed in a study of T-cell reconstitution after alpha-beta-depleted transplantation in children. Germline values: CDR1 MNHEY, CDR2 SMNVEV (reference sequence). The CDR3 runs 14 residues. V was shortened by 1 base and J by 2 bases, with 8 bases between the two germline ends. Preparing the TCRbeta library involved the use of unique molecular identifiers. TCRdb re-derived calls from the PCR reads in MiXCR, one entry per CDR3 protein. The sample shows under 350,000 distinct CDR3 sequences, about a tenth of them seen only once. The specimen comprised PBMCs from the stem cell graft donor, sampled from the stem cell graft. The receptor was derived from a human donor who donated a stem cell graft to a child with SCID. The rearrangement links TRBV27 to TRBJ1-2; D unresolved. The CDR3 sequence is CASSLLPGNYGYTF. CDR3 coding DNA: TGTGCCAGCAGTTTATTGCCGGGAAACTATGGCTACACCTTC.